The 13 T cell receptor beta chains reported below all come from one sample, sequenced in a study of T cells after yellow fever vaccination. TCRdb processed the 5' RACE reads anew with MiXCR; each CDR3 protein has one entry. This table has under 300,000 distinct CDR3 sequences, 10% to 15% appearing once. This sample comprised CD4+ T cells sorted from PBMCs, obtained 45 days after the yellow fever booster vaccination. The receptors originated from a man aged 30 to 45 who received the YFV17D yellow fever vaccine.

This clonotype turned up a few times. The CDR3 region has the DNA TGTGCCAGCAGTTTTGACAGAAGGGGTGGCTACACCTTC. This codes for CASSFDRRGGYTF. The rearrangement links TRBV6-2 or TRBV6-3 to TRBJ1-2; D might be TRBD1 (5 bases). The germline V and J ends were trimmed by 4 bases and 7 bases, with 13 bases remaining between them. The germline V gene encodes CDR1 MNHEY and CDR2 SVGEGT. This CDR3 is built from 13 residues.

The table lists this clonotype with a few counts. This chain uses TRBV27 with TRBJ2-3; tentatively, D is TRBD2 (5 bases). V was cut by 3 bases and J by 2 bases, with 12 bases left in between. Germline V gives CDR1 MNHEY, CDR2 SMNVEV (reference sequence). CDR3 size: 15 residues. CDR3 sequence reads: CASSFGLAPTDTQYF. The DNA of the CDR3 is TGTGCCAGCAGTTTCGGGTTAGCGCCCACAGATACGCAGTATTTT.

The chain combines TRBV20-1 with TRBJ1-1, with D possibly TRBD1 on 6 matching bases. This CDR3 has 14 amino acids. CDR1 is DFQATT and CDR2 is SNEGSKA in the germline V gene (reference sequence). Between the trimmed V and J ends, which lost 6 bases and 2 bases, there was a span of 16 bases. The CDR3 nucleotides are TGCAGTGCGACGACCGGGACAATAAACACTGAAGCTTTCTTT. Translated: CSATTGTINTEAFF.

This chain connects TRBV5-1 to TRBJ2-3; TRBD2 is a possible D gene (6 bases). CDR3 length equals 16 residues. Germline V CDR1 and CDR2: SGHRS, YFSETQ. V gave up 6 bases and J gave up 1 base, with 18 bases separating them. This CDR3 reads CASMTARASGTDTQYF. The CDR3 nucleotides are TGCGCCAGCATGACCGCCCGGGCTAGCGGCACAGATACGCAGTATTTT.

This clonotype was observed a handful of times. The gene calls are TRBV7-2 and TRBJ2-3; 9 positions agree with TRBD2. Unmatched junction bases numbered 5, after V lost 5 bases and J lost 2 bases. Germline V gives CDR1 SGHTA, CDR2 FQGNSA. CDR3 length: 15 residues. This CDR3 reads CASSALAGITDTQYF. The CDR3 DNA reads TGTGCCAGCAGCGCACTAGCGGGCATCACAGATACGCAGTATTTT.

The sample holds a few counts of this clonotype. The rearrangement links TRBV4-3 to TRBJ2-3, with TRBD1 matching over 8 bases. The J segment lost 2 bases and the V segment lost 6 bases, leaving 4 bases of the junction unmatched. The CDR3 is made up of 14 amino acids. CDR1 is LGHNA, CDR2 YSLEER, per germline. CDR3 protein: CASSSDRATDTQYF. Written as DNA, the CDR3 is TGCGCCAGCAGTTCGGACAGGGCCACAGATACGCAGTATTTT.

The chain employs TRBV3-1 and TRBJ2-2; a weak D match, TRBD1 (5 bases). Trimming took off 2 bases at V and 9 bases at J, with 13 bases between the two ends. CDR1 LGHDT and CDR2 YNNKEL come from the germline V gene (reference sequence). The CDR3 length is 14 residues. The CDR3 here is CASSQSREARELFF. CDR3 coding DNA: TGTGCCAGCAGCCAAAGCAGGGAAGCAAGGGAGCTGTTTTTT.

This clonotype occurred a few times. This chain connects TRBV29-1 to TRBJ2-1; 11 nucleotides align to TRBD2. J was trimmed by 3 bases and V by 6 bases; bases with no gene match: 7. This CDR3 has 15 residues. Looked up from germline, CDR1 is SQVTM and CDR2 is ANQGSEA. CDR3 protein: CSVKLGTSGYNEQFF. CDR3 coding DNA: TGCAGCGTGAAGCTTGGGACTAGCGGCTACAATGAGCAGTTCTTC.

This clonotype was found many times. V gene TRBV7-6 combines with J gene TRBJ2-7, with 13 positions matching TRBD2. Germline trimming cut 6 bases from V and 6 bases from J; bases unmatched to any gene: 5. The germline gives CDR1 SGHVS, CDR2 FNYEAQ. There are 14 residues in the CDR3. The CDR3 reads CASSPGLAGSEQYF. As DNA, the CDR3 is TGTGCCAGCAGTCCGGGACTAGCGGGAAGCGAGCAGTACTTC.

This clonotype was seen a handful of times. The chain combines TRBV6-1 with TRBJ2-7, with D unclear. V was trimmed by 6 bases and J by 5 bases, leaving 14 bases between them. The germline gives CDR1 MNHNS, CDR2 SASEGT. The CDR3 covers 13 residues. The CDR3 loop is CASSTTSSHEQYF. As DNA, the CDR3 is TGTGCCAGCAGCACGACCAGTTCCCACGAGCAGTACTTC.

The J gene is TRBJ1-2, the V gene TRBV28; weak D call: TRBD1 (6 bases). Deletions cut 10 bases from V and 9 bases from J, with 21 bases between. CDR1 MDHEN and CDR2 SYDVKM come from the germline V gene. The CDR3 length is 13 residues. CDR3 loop: CAILPVTGRSYTF. The CDR3 DNA follows: TGTGCCATCCTCCCTGTGACAGGTCGAAGCTACACCTTC.

This clonotype was detected a few times. The chain joins TRBV20-1 to TRBJ1-1, with D possibly matching TRBD1 (6 bases). The V and J ends lost 5 bases and 11 bases respectively, with 30 bases between them. Germline V gives CDR1 DFQATT, CDR2 SNEGSKA (reference sequence). The CDR3 length is 16 residues. Here the CDR3 DNA reads TGCAGTGCTCTAGACAGATCTACCCCCCGGGGGGCACCGGCTTTCTTT. Protein product: CSALDRSTPRGAPAFF.

The genes are TRBV11-2 and TRBJ2-7; TRBD1 agrees at 9 bases. The length of the CDR3 is 14 residues. V lost 4 bases, J lost 6 bases, and 7 bases stayed unmatched. Germline-derived CDR1 and CDR2 are SGHAT and FQNNGV. The CDR3 region has the DNA TGTGCCAGCAGCTCCGGGACAGGGTTTACCGAGCAGTACTTC. Translated: CASSSGTGFTEQYF.